Listed below are T cell receptor beta chains from one sample, sequenced in a study of cytomegalovirus exposure and HLA in healthy donors. Assay used: immunoSEQ multiplex PCR; TCRdb lists only in-frame clones, some missing. The sample has about 190,000 clones; 65% to 85% are singletons. The sequencing input was PBMCs. These receptors all come from a woman aged 18-30 years in good health and CMV-seronegative. Each CDR3 is given with its conserved first and last residue. The D gene is left open where the match is weak. A clone size is listed for some rows: how often the clone was seen (once, few, many), or a class if it is expanded.

clone_size j_call v_call d_call cdr3_nt cdr3_aa
NA TRBJ2-7 TRBV7-6 NA TGTGCCAGCAGCCTCATGTCCCCTCTAAGCTCCTACGAGCAGTACTTC CASSLMSPLSSYEQYF
few TRBJ2-1 TRBV6-1 TRBD2 TGTGCCAGCAGTAGTTTAACTAGCGGCCATGAGCAGTTCTTC CASSSLTSGHEQFF
NA TRBJ2-5 TRBV18 NA TGTGCCAGCTCATCGGGACTTGAAGAGACCCAGTACTTC CASSSGLEETQYF
once TRBJ2-1 TRBV23-1 TRBD1 TGCGCCAGCAGTCAACCGACAGGGTTGTGGGAGCGGTCCTACAATGAGCAGTTCTTC CASSQPTGLWERSYNEQFF
NA TRBJ2-5 TRBV25-1 TRBD1 TGTGCCAGCAGTGAAGGCAGGGGGCGGCAAGAGACCCAGTACTTC CASSEGRGRQETQYF
NA TRBJ1-5 TRBV19 TRBD1 TGTGCCAGTAGTATGGGACAGAACAATCAGCCCCAGCATTTT CASSMGQNNQPQHF
NA TRBJ1-5 TRBV27 NA TGTGCCACCCGAGTACAGGGTGGCGGTCAGCCCCAGCATTTT CATRVQGGGQPQHF
NA TRBJ2-2 TRBV11-2 NA TGTGCCAGCGGGCCACAGGGTAACACCGGGGAGCTGTTTTTT CASGPQGNTGELFF
few TRBJ1-2 TRBV30 TRBD1 TGTGCCTGGAGTGTATCGCAGGGGGACTATGGCTACACCTTC CAWSVSQGDYGYTF
NA TRBJ1-6 TRBV5-8 NA TGTGCCAGCAGCGTGCGTAATTCACCCCTCCACTTT CASSVRNSPLHF
once TRBJ1-5 TRBV6-5 NA TGTGCCAGCAGTTACACATACAATCAGCCCCAGCATTTT CASSYTYNQPQHF
once TRBJ1-2 TRBV27 TRBD1 TGTGCCAGCAGTTTATCGAGGGACAGCCTTTACACCTTC CASSLSRDSLYTF
NA TRBJ2-7 TRBV4-2 NA TGTGCCAGCAGCCAAGAGGTCAGTACCTACGAGCAGTACTTC CASSQEVSTYEQYF
NA TRBJ2-1 TRBV19 TRBD2 TGTGCCAGTAGTATAGATCGGGGGACTAGCGGGGATACCTACAATGAGCAGTTCTTC CASSIDRGTSGDTYNEQFF
NA TRBJ1-6 TRBV30 NA TGTGCCTGGAGGACAGACCCACCCCTCCACTTT CAWRTDPPLHF
NA TRBJ2-1 TRBV7-9 NA TGTGCCAGCAGCTTTGACAGGAGCTCCTACAATGAGCAGTTCTTC CASSFDRSSYNEQFF
NA TRBJ1-5 TRBV2 TRBD1 TGTGCCAGCAGTGAGAGTGACAGGGCGGGTCAGCCCCAGCATTTT CASSESDRAGQPQHF
few TRBJ1-1 TRBV10-3 TRBD1 TGTGCCATCAGTGAGTATTTAACAGGGGTACGTACTGAAGCTTTCTTT CAISEYLTGVRTEAFF
NA TRBJ2-2 TRBV5-1 TRBD2 TGCGCCAGCAGCTTGGCTAGCGGGATGAACACCGGGGAGCTGTTTTTT CASSLASGMNTGELFF
NA TRBJ1-3 TRBV28 NA TGTGCCAGCAGTTTACCCCTTGCACTAACAAACACCATATATTTT CASSLPLALTNTIYF
NA TRBJ2-2 TRBV27 TRBD2 TGTGCCAGCAGTTTAGCAGCGGGGGGGACCGGGGAGCTGTTTTTT CASSLAAGGTGELFF
NA TRBJ2-7 TRBV5-4 TRBD1 TGTGCCAGCAGCTACCTACAGGGGTTGAAGGACGAGCAGTACTTC CASSYLQGLKDEQYF
once TRBJ2-3 TRBV5-4 NA TGTGCCAGCAGCCTTAGCACAGATACGCAGTATTTT CASSLSTDTQYF
NA TRBJ2-7 TRBV5-4 NA TGTGCCAGCAGCCCTGGGGGGATAGCATCCTACGAGCAGTACTTC CASSPGGIASYEQYF
NA TRBJ2-2 TRBV27 TRBD1 TGTGCCAGCAGTTCGACAGGGTTAACCGGGGAGCTGTTTTTT CASSSTGLTGELFF
NA TRBJ2-7 TRBV7-8 NA TGTGCCAGCAGCTTAGAGGTGGCGGAAATCTACGAGCAGTACTTC CASSLEVAEIYEQYF
few TRBJ1-2 TRBV7-9 TRBD1 TGTGCCAGCATTGACCCGGGACAGGGGAACTATGGCTACACCTTC CASIDPGQGNYGYTF
once TRBJ1-2 TRBV2 NA TGTGCCAGATTGATCCCGCGACTCCCGGGCTATGGCTACACCTTC CARLIPRLPGYGYTF
NA TRBJ1-1 TRBV27 NA TGTGCCAGCAAAAAACAGGGCCCCGGAATGAACACTGAAGCTTTCTTT CASKKQGPGMNTEAFF
few TRBJ1-5 TRBV28 NA TGTGCCAGCAGTCCTTTCGGGCATTTT CASSPFGHF
NA TRBJ2-2 TRBV6-5 NA TGTGCCAGCAGTTACACGGGACAAGACACCGGGGAGCTGTTTTTT CASSYTGQDTGELFF